This TCR beta chain was retrieved from a study of T-cell memory formation after mild COVID-19. Study in general: Clusters were largely donor specific.

This CDR3 spans 15 amino acids. The V end lost 3 bases, the J end lost 0 bases, and 12 bases lay between the germline ends. Germline values: CDR1 DFQATT, CDR2 SNEGSKA (reference sequence). MiXCR was run by TCRdb on the 5' RACE reads, yielding one entry per CDR3 protein. In the table there are a few hundred thousand distinct CDR3 sequences, 15% to 20% of which are singletons. As to this clonotype: Its antigen is as yet unknown.

General study findings and limits: In pre-infection memory, a portion of responding clones appeared, which suggested that cross-reactive memory joined. SARS-CoV-2 specificity of second-wave clones peaking day 37 was unconfirmed.

This receptor was taken from a man aged 18 to 29 who had mild COVID-19 (a few samples of this study predate the infection). Cell type and time point are not known. Sequenced input: PBMCs or a T cell subset sorted from them (not recorded which). This rearrangement joins TRBV20-1 to TRBJ1-5; D gene unclear. The CDR3 loop reads CSASRGPLSNQPQHF. CDR3 DNA sequence: TGCAGTGCTAGCCGAGGCCCCCTTAGCAATCAGCCCCAGCATTTT.